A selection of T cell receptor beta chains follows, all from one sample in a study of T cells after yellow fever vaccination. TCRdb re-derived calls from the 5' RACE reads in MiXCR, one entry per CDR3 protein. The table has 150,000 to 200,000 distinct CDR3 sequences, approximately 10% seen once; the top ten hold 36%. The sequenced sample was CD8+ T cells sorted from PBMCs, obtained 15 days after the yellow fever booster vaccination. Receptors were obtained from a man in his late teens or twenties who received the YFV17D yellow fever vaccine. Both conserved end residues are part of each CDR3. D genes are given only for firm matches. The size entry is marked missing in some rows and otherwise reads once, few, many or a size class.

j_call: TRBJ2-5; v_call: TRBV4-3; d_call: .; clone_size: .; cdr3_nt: TGCGCCAGCAGCGTAGGTTCCCAAGAGACCCAGTACTTC; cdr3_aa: CASSVGSQETQYF
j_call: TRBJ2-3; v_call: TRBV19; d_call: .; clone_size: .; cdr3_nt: TGTGCCAGTAGTATAATGGGGCCCAGCACAGATACGCAGTATTTT; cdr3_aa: CASSIMGPSTDTQYF
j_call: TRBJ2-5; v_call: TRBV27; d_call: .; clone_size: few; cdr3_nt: TGTGCCAGTCGACTCCTCGGAGCCGAGACCCAGTACTTC; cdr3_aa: CASRLLGAETQYF
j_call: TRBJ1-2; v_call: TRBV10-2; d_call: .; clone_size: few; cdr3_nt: TGCGCCAGCAGTGAAGGTTGGCAGCTTTCATATAATGGCTACACCTTC; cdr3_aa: CASSEGWQLSYNGYTF
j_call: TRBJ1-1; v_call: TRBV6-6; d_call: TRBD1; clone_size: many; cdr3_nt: TGTGCCAGCAGTGAGAGACAGGGGTGGACTGAAGCTTTCTTT; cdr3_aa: CASSERQGWTEAFF
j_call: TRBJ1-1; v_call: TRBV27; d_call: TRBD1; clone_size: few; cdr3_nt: TGTGCCAGCAATACAGGGGGCCCCATCACTGAAGCTTTCTTT; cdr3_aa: CASNTGGPITEAFF
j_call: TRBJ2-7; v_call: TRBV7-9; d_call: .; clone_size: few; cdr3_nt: TGTGCCAGCAGCCCCCTGCATAGGGATGCGTACGGGCAGTACTTC; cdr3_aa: CASSPLHRDAYGQYF
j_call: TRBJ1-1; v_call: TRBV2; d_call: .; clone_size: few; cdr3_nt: TGTGCCAGCAGAGATACAGGGTATGGCACTGAAGCTTTCTTT; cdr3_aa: CASRDTGYGTEAFF
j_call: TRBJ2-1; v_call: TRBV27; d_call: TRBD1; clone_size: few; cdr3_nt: TGTGCCAGCAGTTTATACAGGGGACCCTACAATGAGCAGTTCTTC; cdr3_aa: CASSLYRGPYNEQFF
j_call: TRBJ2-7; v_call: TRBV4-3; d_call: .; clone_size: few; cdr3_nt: TGCGCCAGCAGCCAAGCATGGGGGGACGTCTACGAGCAGTACTTC; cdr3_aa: CASSQAWGDVYEQYF
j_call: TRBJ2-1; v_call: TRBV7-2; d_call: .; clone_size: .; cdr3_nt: TGTGCCAGCAGTTTTCGGACACCGTCCTACAATGAGCAGTTCTTC; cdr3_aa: CASSFRTPSYNEQFF
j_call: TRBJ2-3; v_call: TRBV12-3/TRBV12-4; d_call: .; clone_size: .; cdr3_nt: TGTGCCAGCAGTTGGACAGATACGCAGTATTTT; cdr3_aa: CASSWTDTQYF
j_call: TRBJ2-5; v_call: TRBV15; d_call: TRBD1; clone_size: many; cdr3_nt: TGTGCCACCATCCGAGACCGGGGACAGGGACGGCAAGAGACCCAGTACTTC; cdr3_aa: CATIRDRGQGRQETQYF
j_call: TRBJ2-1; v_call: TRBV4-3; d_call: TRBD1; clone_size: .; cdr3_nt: TGCGCCAGCAGCCAAGATCTCGTGACAGGGTTTACGAATGAGCAGTTCTTC; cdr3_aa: CASSQDLVTGFTNEQFF
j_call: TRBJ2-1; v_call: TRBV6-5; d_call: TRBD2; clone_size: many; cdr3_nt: TGTGCCAGCAGTTCTAGCGGGGGGGCCTACAATGAGCAGTTCTTC; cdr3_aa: CASSSSGGAYNEQFF
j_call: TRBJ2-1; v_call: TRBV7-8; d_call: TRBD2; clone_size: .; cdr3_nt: TGTGCCAGCAGCCACCGAAGGACTAGCGGGACCTACAATGAGCAGTTCTTC; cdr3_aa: CASSHRRTSGTYNEQFF
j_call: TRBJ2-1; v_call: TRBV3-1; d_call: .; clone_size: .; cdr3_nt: TGTGCCAGCAGCCAAGACCCTCTTGGCTCCTACAATGAGCAGTTCTTC; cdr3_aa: CASSQDPLGSYNEQFF
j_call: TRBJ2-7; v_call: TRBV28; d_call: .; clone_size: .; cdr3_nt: TGTGCCAGCAGTTTGGGACATATCTACGAGCAGTACTTC; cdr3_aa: CASSLGHIYEQYF
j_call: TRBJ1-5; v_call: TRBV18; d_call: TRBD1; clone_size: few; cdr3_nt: TGTGCCAGCTCAGGGACAGGGGGCCTTCAGCCCCAGCATTTT; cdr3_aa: CASSGTGGLQPQHF
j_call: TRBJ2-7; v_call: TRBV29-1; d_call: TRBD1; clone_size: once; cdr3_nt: TGCAGCGTACTTCCCGGGACAGGAGCGTGGGAGCAGTACTTC; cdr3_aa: CSVLPGTGAWEQYF
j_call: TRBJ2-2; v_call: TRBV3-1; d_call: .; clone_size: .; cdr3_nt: TGTGCCAGCAGCCATTCGCGAAACACCGGGGAGCTGTTTTTT; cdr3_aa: CASSHSRNTGELFF
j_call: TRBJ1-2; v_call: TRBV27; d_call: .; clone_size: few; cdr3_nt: TGTGCCACTGCTGACGGGGCGCGCGGCTACACCTTC; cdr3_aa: CATADGARGYTF
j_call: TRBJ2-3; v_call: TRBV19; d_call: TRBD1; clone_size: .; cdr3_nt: TGTGCCAGTAGTATAGATCCCCGGACAGGCGGGGATACGCAGTATTTT; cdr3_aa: CASSIDPRTGGDTQYF
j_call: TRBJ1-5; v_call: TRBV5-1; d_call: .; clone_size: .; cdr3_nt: TGCGCCAGCAGCTTGGGTTGGGGGGAAGGGCAGCCCCAGCATTTT; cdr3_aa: CASSLGWGEGQPQHF
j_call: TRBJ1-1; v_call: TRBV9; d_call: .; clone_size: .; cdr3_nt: TGTGCCAGCAGCGTTGGGGGATCGATCACTGAAGCTTTCTTT; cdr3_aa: CASSVGGSITEAFF
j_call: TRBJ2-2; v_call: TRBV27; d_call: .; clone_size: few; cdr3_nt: TGTGCCAGCAAGGTGTACAGGTACACCGGGGAGCTGTTTTTT; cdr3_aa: CASKVYRYTGELFF
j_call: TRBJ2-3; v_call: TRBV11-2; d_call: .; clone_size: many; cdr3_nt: TGTGCCAGCAGCCCCCCCACGCGGTTTTCTAGCACAGATACGCAGTATTTT; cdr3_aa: CASSPPTRFSSTDTQYF
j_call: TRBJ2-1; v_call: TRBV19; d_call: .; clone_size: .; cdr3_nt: TGTGCCAGTAGTATTATCCTAGCAACCTACAATGAGCAGTTCTTC; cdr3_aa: CASSIILATYNEQFF
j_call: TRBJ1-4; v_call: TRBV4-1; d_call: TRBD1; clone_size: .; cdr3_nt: TGCGCCAGCAGCCAACTATGGACAGGGGCCTCAACTAATGAAAAACTGTTTTTT; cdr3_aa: CASSQLWTGASTNEKLFF
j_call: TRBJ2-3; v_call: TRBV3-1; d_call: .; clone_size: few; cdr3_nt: TGTGCCAGCAGCCCGCCGAACCCACGACTCACAGATACGCAGTATTTT; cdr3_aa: CASSPPNPRLTDTQYF
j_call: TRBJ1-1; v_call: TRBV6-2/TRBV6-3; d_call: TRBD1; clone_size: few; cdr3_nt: TGTGCCAGCAGTTACTCCCAGGGGGCGCGGAACGAAGCTTTCTTT; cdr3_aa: CASSYSQGARNEAFF
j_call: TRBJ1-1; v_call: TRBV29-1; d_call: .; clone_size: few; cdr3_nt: TGCAGCGTTGAAGATCCAGGGGTATTCCCTGAAGCTTTCTTT; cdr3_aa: CSVEDPGVFPEAFF
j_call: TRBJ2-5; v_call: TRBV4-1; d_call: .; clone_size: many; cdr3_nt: TGCGCCAGCAGCCAAGAGTGGGGAGAGACCCAGTACTTC; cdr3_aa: CASSQEWGETQYF
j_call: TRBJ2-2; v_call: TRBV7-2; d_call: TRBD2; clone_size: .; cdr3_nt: TGTGCCAGCAGCTTATTTCCTAGCGGTTCTACCGGGGAGCTGTTTTTT; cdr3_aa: CASSLFPSGSTGELFF
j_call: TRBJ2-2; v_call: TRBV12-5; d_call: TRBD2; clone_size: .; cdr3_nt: TGTGCTAGTGGTTTCCTTAGCGGGGGGGCGAACACCGGGGAGCTGTTTTTT; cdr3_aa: CASGFLSGGANTGELFF
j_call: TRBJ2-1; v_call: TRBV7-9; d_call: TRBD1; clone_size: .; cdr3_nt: TGTGCCAGCACCCTCCGGCGGGAACCGGGCCAGGGGGCTATGTTGAATGAGCAGTTCTTC; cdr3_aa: CASTLRREPGQGAMLNEQFF
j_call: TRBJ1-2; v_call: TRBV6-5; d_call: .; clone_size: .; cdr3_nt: TGTGCCAGCAGTTACTCAGCAGCCAGCCGCTATGGCTACACCTTC; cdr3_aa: CASSYSAASRYGYTF
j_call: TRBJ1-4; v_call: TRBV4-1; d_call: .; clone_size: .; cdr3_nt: TGCGCCAGCAGCCAAGCCAGGGTCCGCACTAATGAAAAACTGTTTTTT; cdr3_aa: CASSQARVRTNEKLFF
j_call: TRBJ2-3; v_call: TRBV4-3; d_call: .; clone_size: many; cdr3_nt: TGCGCCAGCAGCCAAGCCCTGGGAGTAACAGATACGCAGTATTTT; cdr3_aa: CASSQALGVTDTQYF
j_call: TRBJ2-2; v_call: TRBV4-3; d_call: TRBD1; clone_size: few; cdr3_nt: TGCGCCAGCAGGGGACAGGCACTTGGCACCGGGGAGCTGTTTTTT; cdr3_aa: CASRGQALGTGELFF
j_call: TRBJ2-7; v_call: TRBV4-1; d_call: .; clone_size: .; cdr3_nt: TGCGCCAGCAGCCCGGGACAGGGACTAGGGGGGGAGCAGTACTTC; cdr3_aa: CASSPGQGLGGEQYF
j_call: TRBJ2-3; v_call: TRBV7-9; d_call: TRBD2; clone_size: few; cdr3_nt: TGTGCCAGCAGCCCTAGTCCCCTAGCGGGGGTTACAGATACGCAGTATTTT; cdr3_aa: CASSPSPLAGVTDTQYF
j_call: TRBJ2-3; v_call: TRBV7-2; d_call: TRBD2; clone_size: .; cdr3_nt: TGTGCCAGCAGCTTAGATAGCGGGGGATTTACAGATACGCAGTATTTT; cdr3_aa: CASSLDSGGFTDTQYF
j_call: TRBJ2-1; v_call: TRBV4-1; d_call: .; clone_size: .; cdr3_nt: TGCGCCAGCAGCCACCGGCCGGGGATTGAGCAGTTCTTC; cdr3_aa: CASSHRPGIEQFF
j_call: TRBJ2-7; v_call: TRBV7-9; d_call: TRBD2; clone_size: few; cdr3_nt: TGTGCCAGCAGCTTATCCGGGGGGAGCTACGAGCAGTACTTC; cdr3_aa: CASSLSGGSYEQYF
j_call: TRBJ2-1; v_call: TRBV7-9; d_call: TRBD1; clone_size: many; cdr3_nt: TGTGCCAGCGGACCTCGACAGGGAGTGCTGAATGAGCAGTTCTTC; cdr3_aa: CASGPRQGVLNEQFF
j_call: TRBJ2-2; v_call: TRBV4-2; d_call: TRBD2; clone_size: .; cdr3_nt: TGTGCCAGCAGAACAGGACTAGGCGCCGGGGAGCTGTTTTTT; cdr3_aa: CASRTGLGAGELFF
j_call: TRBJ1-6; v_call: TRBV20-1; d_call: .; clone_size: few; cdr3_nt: TGCAGTGCTAGAGCCCTGTTAGGATCCTATAATTCACCCCTCCACTTT; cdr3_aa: CSARALLGSYNSPLHF
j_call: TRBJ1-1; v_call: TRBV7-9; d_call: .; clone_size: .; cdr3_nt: TGTGCCAGCAGCTTAACTGCCAGGGAACACACTGAAGCTTTCTTT; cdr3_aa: CASSLTAREHTEAFF
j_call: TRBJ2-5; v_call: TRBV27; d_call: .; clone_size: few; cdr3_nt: TGTGCCAGCAGTTTACAGCACAGCCAAGAGACCCAGTACTTC; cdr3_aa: CASSLQHSQETQYF
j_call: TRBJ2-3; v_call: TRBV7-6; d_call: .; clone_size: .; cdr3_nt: TGTGCCAGCAGCGTTTCCAGGGATGGGGGCACAGATACGCAGTATTTT; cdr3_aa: CASSVSRDGGTDTQYF
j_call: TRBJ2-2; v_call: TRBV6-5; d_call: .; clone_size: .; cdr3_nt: TGTGCCAGCAGTTACTCCGCAGGAGGGGTTCACGGGGAGCTGTTTTTT; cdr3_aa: CASSYSAGGVHGELFF
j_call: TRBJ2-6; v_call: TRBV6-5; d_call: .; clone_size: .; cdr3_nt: TGTGCCAGCAGTTACGGGACTGGGGCCAACGTCCTGACTTTC; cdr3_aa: CASSYGTGANVLTF